These 5 T cell receptor beta chains originate from one sample sequenced in a study of shared clonotypes between healthy human individuals. The method was immunoSEQ multiplex PCR; TCRdb's version includes in-frame clones alone and lacks a portion of them. The sample lists a few million clones, approximately 95% occurring once. Sequenced sample: naive CD4+ T cells from PBMCs. Described subset: CD45RA+ positively selected. Receptor source: a man younger than 35 in good health. Some clones in this sample may be carry-over from other donors' samples.

CDR3 in amino acids: CASSPAGGAGANVLTF. The CDR3 DNA is TGTGCCAGCAGCCCAGCAGGGGGAGCTGGGGCCAACGTCCTGACTTTC. This rearrangement joins TRBV7-2 to TRBJ2-6; 7 bases are shared with TRBD1. The CDR3 runs 16 residues. V lost 5 bases and J lost 2; bases outside the gene matches: 6. Germline V CDR1 and CDR2: SGHTA, FQGNSA.

This chain uses TRBV5-6 with TRBJ2-7, with D maybe TRBD1 (5 bases). The germline V gene encodes CDR1 SGHDT and CDR2 YYEEEE. The CDR3 covers 14 residues. The V gene lost 4 bases and the J gene lost 0 bases, with 11 bases spanning the gap. The CDR3, as DNA: TGTGCCAGCAGCGCCAGGGCTTTCTCCTACGAGCAGTACTTC. As protein: CASSARAFSYEQYF.

This chain uses TRBV18 with TRBJ2-7; D is possibly TRBD1 (6 bases). From germline, CDR1 is KGHSH and CDR2 LQKENI. The CDR3 totals 14 residues. With 3 bases removed from V and 0 bases from J, the gap between germline ends came to 9 bases. The CDR3 DNA sequence: TGTGCCAGCTCACCGACAGGATACTCCTACGAGCAGTACTTC. Protein: CASSPTGYSYEQYF.

The chain joins TRBV7-2 to TRBJ2-1; 8 bases are shared with TRBD1. The CDR3 is 14 residues long. Losses at the gene ends were 5 bases for V and 1 base for J; bases not matched to a gene: 1. The germline CDR1 and CDR2 sequences are SGHTA and FQGNSA. CDR3 nucleotides: TGTGCCAGCAGCACAGGGGGATCCTACAATGAGCAGTTCTTC. The encoded protein is CASSTGGSYNEQFF.

The chain has TRBV2 and TRBJ2-1; TRBD2 agrees at 10 bases. The germline V gene encodes CDR1 SNHLY and CDR2 FYNNEI. This CDR3 contains 15 residues. J lost 7 bases, V lost 5 bases, and 8 bases had no gene match. The CDR3 here is CASSPTSGIVNEQFF. CDR3 nucleotides: TGTGCCAGCAGTCCAACTAGCGGGATAGTTAATGAGCAGTTCTTC.